A single T cell receptor (beta chain) is shown here with its context. CDR3 length: 15 residues. The V segment lost 0 bases and the J segment 4 bases; nucleotides outside the gene matches: 3. The germline gives CDR1 SGHDT, CDR2 YYEEEE. The record originates from a study of blood T cell repertoires in COVID-19. As for the study in general: Sites in the United States, Italy and Spain provided acute and convalescent COVID-19 samples. The analysed material was cDNA or gDNA that came from T cells, B-cell-depleted T cells, or PBMCs.

Source study methods: Cell counts per sample came from amplifying reference gene primers. Sequencing used immunoSEQ multiplex PCR; TCRdb keeps in-frame clones, though not all of them. D and trimming come from the DNA, and the V and J calls and clone size come from that table. The sample records some 160,000 clones, 80% to 90% being singletons. The receptor comes from an elderly woman with COVID-19, enrolled during active disease. Sequenced sample: peripheral blood. The chain recombines TRBV5-6 with TRBJ2-1; 8 positions agree with TRBD2. This CDR3 reads CASSLALAAYNEQFF. CDR3 DNA sequence: TGTGCCAGCAGCTTGGCACTAGCGGCTTACAATGAGCAGTTCTTC.